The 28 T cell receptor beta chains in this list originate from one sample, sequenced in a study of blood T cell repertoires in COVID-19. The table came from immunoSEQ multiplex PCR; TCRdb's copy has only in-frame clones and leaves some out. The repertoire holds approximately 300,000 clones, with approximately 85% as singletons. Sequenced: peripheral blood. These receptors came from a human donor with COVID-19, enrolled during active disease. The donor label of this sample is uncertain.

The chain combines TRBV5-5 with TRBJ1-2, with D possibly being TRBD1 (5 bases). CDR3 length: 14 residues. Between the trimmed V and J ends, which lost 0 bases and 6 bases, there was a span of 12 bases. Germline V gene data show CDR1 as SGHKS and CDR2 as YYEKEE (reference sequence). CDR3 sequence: CASSLEPQGHGYTF. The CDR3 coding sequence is TGTGCCAGCAGCTTGGAGCCTCAGGGCCATGGCTACACCTTC.

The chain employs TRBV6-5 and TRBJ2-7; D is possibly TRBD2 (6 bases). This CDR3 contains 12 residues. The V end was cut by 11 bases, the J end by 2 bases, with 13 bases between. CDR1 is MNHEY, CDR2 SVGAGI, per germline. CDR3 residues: CAARGGAYEQYF. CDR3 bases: TGTGCCGCCCGGGGCGGGGCCTACGAGCAGTACTTC.

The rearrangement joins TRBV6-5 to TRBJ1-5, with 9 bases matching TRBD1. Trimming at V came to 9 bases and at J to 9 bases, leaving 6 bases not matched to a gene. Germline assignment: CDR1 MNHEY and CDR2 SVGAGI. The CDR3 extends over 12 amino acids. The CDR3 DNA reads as TGTGCCAGTACAGGGGGCAGAGGGCCCCAGCATTTT. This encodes CASTGGRGPQHF.

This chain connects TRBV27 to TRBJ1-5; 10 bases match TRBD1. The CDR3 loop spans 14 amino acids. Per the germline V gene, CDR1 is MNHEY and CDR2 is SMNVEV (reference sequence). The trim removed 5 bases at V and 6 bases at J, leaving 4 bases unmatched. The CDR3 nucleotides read TGTGCCAGCAGTGACAGGGGGCTCGGTCAGCCCCAGCATTTT. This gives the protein CASSDRGLGQPQHF.

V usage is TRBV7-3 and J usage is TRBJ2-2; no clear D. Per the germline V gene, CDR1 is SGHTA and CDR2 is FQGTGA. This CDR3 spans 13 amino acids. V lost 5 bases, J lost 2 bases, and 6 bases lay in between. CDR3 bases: TGTGCCAGCAGCCCGTCTAACACCGGGGAGCTGTTTTTT. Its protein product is CASSPSNTGELFF.

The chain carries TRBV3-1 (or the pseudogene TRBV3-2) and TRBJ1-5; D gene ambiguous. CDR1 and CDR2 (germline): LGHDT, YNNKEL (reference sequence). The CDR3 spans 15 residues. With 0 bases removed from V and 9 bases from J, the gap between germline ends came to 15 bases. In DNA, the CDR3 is TGTGCCAGCAGCCAAGATATCGGCCCGAGGAGGCCCCAGCATTTT. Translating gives CASSQDIGPRRPQHF.

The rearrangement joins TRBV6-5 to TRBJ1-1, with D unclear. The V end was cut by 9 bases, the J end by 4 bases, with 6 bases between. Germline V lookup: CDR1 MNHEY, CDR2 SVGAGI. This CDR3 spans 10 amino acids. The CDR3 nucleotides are TGTGCCAGTGGGAGCACTGAAGCTTTCTTT. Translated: CASGSTEAFF.

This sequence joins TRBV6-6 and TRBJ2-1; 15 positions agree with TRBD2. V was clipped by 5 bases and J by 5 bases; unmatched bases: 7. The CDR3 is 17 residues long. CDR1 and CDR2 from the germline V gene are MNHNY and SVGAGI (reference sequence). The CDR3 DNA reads TGTGCCAGCAGTCCCCGCGGACTAGCGGGAGGGCACAATGAGCAGTTCTTC. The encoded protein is CASSPRGLAGGHNEQFF.

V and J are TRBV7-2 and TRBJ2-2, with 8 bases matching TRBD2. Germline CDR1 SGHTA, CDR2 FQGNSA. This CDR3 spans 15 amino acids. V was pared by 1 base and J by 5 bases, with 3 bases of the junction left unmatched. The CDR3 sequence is CASSLDPSGTGELFF. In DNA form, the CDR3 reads TGTGCCAGCAGCTTAGACCCTAGCGGGACCGGGGAGCTGTTTTTT.

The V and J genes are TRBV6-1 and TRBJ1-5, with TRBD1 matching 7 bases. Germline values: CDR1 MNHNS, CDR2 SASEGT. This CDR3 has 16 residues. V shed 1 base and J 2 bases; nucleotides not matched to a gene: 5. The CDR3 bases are TGTGCCAGCAGTGAAGGGACGGGACAGCGCAATCAGCCCCAGCATTTT. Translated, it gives CASSEGTGQRNQPQHF.

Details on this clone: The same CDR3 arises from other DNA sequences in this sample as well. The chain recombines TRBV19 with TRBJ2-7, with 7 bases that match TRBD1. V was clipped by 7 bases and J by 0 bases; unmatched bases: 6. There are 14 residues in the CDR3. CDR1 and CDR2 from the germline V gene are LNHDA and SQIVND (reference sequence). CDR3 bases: TGTGCCAGTACCAAAGACAGGGCCTCCTACGAGCAGTACTTC. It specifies CASTKDRASYEQYF.

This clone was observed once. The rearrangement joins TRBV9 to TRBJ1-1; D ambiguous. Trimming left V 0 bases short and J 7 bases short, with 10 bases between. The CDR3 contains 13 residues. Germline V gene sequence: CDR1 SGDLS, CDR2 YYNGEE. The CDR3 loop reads CASSVGVGDEAFF. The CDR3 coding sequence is TGTGCCAGCAGCGTAGGGGTCGGGGATGAAGCTTTCTTT.

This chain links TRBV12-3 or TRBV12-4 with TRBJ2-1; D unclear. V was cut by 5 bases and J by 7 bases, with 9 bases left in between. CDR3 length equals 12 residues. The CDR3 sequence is CASSLTDNEQFF. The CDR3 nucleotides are TGTGCCAGCAGTCTAACAGATAATGAGCAGTTCTTC.

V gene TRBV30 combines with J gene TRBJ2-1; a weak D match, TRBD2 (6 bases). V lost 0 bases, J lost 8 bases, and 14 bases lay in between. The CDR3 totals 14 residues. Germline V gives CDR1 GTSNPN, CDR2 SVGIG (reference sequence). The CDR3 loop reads CAWSVGTGVDEQFF. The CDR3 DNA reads TGTGCCTGGAGTGTGGGAACGGGAGTGGATGAGCAGTTCTTC.

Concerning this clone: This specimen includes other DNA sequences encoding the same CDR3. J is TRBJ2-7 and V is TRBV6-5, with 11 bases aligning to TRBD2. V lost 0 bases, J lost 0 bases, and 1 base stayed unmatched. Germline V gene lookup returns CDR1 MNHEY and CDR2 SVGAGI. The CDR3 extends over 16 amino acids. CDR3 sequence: CASSYSGLAGSYEQYF. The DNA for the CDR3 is TGTGCCAGCAGTTACTCAGGACTAGCGGGCTCCTACGAGCAGTACTTC.

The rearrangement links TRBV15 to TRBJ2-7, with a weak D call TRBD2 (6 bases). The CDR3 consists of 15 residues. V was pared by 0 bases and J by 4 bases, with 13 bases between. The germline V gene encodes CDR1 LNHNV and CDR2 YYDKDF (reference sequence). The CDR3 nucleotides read TGTGCCACCAGCAGAGATACCGGGAGTCCGTACGAGCAGTACTTC. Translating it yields CATSRDTGSPYEQYF.

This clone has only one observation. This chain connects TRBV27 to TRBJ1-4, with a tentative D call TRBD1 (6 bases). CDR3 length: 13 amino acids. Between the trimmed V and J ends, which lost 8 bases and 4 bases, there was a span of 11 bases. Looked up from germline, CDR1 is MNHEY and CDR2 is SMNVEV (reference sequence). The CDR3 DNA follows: TGTGCCAGCCGGACAGAGTTTAATGAAAAACTGTTTTTT. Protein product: CASRTEFNEKLFF.

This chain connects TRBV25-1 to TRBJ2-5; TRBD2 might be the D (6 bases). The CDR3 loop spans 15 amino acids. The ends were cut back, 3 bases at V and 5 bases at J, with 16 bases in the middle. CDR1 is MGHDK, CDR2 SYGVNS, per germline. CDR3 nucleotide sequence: TGTGCCAGCAGTGATAGGAATTTTGGGGGGGAGACCCAGTACTTC. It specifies CASSDRNFGGETQYF.

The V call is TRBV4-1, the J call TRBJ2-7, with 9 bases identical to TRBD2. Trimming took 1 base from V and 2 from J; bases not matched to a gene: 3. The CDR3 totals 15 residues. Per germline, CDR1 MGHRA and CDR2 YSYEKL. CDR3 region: CASSQGLAETYEQYF. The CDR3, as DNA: TGCGCCAGCAGCCAAGGACTAGCGGAGACCTACGAGCAGTACTTC.

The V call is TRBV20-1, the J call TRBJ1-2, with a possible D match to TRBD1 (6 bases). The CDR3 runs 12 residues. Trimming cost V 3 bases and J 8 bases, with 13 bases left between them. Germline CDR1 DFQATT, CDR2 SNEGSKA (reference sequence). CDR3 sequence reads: CSASEGGLGYTF. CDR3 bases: TGCAGTGCTAGTGAGGGGGGGCTGGGCTACACCTTC.

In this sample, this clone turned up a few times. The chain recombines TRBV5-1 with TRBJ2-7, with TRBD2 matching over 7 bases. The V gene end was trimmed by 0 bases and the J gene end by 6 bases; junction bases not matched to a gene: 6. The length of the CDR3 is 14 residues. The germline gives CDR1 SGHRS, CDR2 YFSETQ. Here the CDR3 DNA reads TGCGCCAGCAGCTTGGATGGGACTATAAGCGAGCAGTACTTC. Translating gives CASSLDGTISEQYF.

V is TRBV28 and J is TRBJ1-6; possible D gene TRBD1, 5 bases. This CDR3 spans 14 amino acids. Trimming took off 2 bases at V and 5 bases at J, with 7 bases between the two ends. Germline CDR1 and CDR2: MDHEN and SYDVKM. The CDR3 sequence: CASSLKQDNSPLHF. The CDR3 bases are TGTGCCAGCAGTTTAAAACAGGATAATTCACCCCTCCACTTT.

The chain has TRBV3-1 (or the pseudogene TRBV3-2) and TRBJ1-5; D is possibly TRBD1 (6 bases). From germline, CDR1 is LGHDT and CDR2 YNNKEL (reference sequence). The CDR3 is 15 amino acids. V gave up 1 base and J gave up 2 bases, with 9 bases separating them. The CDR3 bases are TGTGCCAGCAGCCAAGTCAGGGGAGGCAATCAGCCCCAGCATTTT. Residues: CASSQVRGGNQPQHF.

As DNA, the CDR3 is TGTGCCAGCAGTTTATACGGGACAGCTAACTATGGCTACACCTTC. Its protein product is CASSLYGTANYGYTF. The chain combines TRBV28 with TRBJ1-2; TRBD1 matches 7 bases. The CDR3 is 15 residues long. Germline CDR1 MDHEN, CDR2 SYDVKM. Trimming removed 1 base from V and 0 bases from J; junction bases left unmatched: 2.

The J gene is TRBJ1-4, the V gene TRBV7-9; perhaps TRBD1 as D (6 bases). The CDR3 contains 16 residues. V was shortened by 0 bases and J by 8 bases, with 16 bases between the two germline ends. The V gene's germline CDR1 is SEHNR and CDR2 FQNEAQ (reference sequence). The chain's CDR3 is CASSLAGQGSGEKLFF. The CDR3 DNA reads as TGTGCCAGCAGCTTAGCCGGGCAGGGGAGTGGAGAAAAACTGTTTTTT.

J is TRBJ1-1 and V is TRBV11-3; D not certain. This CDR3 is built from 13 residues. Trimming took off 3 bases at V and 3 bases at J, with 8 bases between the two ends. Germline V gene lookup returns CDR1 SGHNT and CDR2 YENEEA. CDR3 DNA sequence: TGTGCCAGCAGCTTCAACGGGGACACTGAAGCTTTCTTT. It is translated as CASSFNGDTEAFF.

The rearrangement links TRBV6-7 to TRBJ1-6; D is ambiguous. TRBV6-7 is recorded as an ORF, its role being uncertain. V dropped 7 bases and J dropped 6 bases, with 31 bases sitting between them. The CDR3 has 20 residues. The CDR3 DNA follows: TGTGCCAGCAATATAGTGGGAGGAGGGCCCCAAGTCCCATGTAATTCACCCCTCCACTTT. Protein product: CASNIVGGGPQVPCNSPLHF.

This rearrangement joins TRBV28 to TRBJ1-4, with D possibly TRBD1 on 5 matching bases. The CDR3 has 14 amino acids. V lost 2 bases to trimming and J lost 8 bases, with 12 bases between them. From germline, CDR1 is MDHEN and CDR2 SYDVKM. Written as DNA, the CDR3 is TGTGCCAGCAGTTTACCGGGGACTGGCGAAAAACTGTTTTTT. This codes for CASSLPGTGEKLFF.